Below, one T cell receptor (beta chain) is given with its context. Its target is unknown. The protocol was immunoSEQ multiplex PCR, while the TCRdb copy is restricted to in-frame clones and leaves out a portion. The sample contains 150,000 to 200,000 clones, around 85% of which appear only once. This record comes from a study of cytomegalovirus exposure and HLA in healthy donors. Whole-study context: The roughly 120 validation repertoires, a later analysis reported, used the same platform as the approximately 630 first-cohort repertoires.

General study findings and limits: The authors enumerated around 150 TCR beta chains as linked to cytomegalovirus. Subsequent analysis found a tendency for first-cohort TCR clusters to co-occur within the 90 to 150 validation repertoires. Using the classifier, cytomegalovirus status was reportedly diagnosed with high specificity and sensitivity.

Material for sequencing was PBMCs. This receptor was obtained from a man aged 18 to 29 in good health and CMV-seropositive.

The CDR3 protein is CASSAARGGAAGNTIYF. As DNA, the CDR3 is TGTGCCAGCAGCGCCGCCCGGGGGGGGGCCGCTGGAAACACCATATATTTT. The chain is built from TRBV9 and TRBJ1-3; TRBD1 is a possible D gene (6 bases). Germline V lookup: CDR1 SGDLS, CDR2 YYNGEE. The CDR3 consists of 17 residues. The V end lost 3 bases, the J end lost 2 bases, and 18 bases lay between the germline ends.